The T cell receptor beta chain described here comes from a study of shared clonotypes between healthy human individuals. Whole-study context: Sampling drew on donors who were a couple of women and three men aged 18 to 49. Study-wide points: A few donors shared approximately 5% of their naive CD4 clonotypes.

Selected positively for CCR7 and CD45RO-negative, naive CD8 cells excluded terminally differentiated effector memory CD45RA+ cells. Using immunoSEQ multiplex PCR, the repertoire was profiled, and TCRdb retains in-frame clones only, with some absent. Among about 2.1 million clones, about 92% were seen once, and the ten largest hold more than 1.5%. This CDR3 contains 17 residues. The ends were cut back, 0 bases at V and 0 bases at J, with 14 bases in the middle. Germline CDR1 SGHKS, CDR2 YYEKEE (reference sequence). This clone came up once. Its antigen is as yet unknown. The TCR sequence derives from a man aged 18 to 30 in good health. Some clones in this sample may be carry-over from other donors' samples. The sequenced material came from naive CD8+ T cells from PBMCs. The V and J genes are TRBV5-5 and TRBJ2-3, with a tentative D call TRBD1 (7 bases). CDR3 in DNA: TGTGCCAGCAGCTTGGCAGGGGGGAACCCTAGCACAGATACGCAGTATTTT. Its protein product is CASSLAGGNPSTDTQYF.